This entry lists 27 T cell receptor beta chains sequenced from one sample in a study of T cell repertoires in cytomegalovirus infection. MiXCR was run by TCRdb on the reads, yielding one entry per CDR3 protein. The data contain about 470,000 distinct CDR3 sequences, approximately 40% of them seen just once; the ten biggest clones take up 40% to 50%. Their antigens remain unidentified. The material was cultured PBMCs, obtained from culture after CMV antigen stimulation. The receptors here all came from a human donor in good health (CMV status not recorded). Some clones in this sample may be carry-over from other donors' samples.

This clonotype was counted once. V and J are TRBV7-6 and TRBJ1-1, with 7 bases lining up with TRBD1. The CDR3 extends over 14 amino acids. With 2 bases clipped from V and 11 bases from J, the junction kept 11 bases outside the gene matches. Germline V gene lookup returns CDR1 SGHVS and CDR2 FNYEAQ. CDR3 coding DNA: TGTGCCAGCAGCTTAATTGGGGCTGAGGGGGCGGCTTTCTTT. Protein product: CASSLIGAEGAAFF.

This chain uses TRBV6-2 or TRBV6-3 with TRBJ2-5, with D perhaps TRBD1 or TRBD2 (5 bases each). Germline CDR1 is MNHEY and CDR2 is SVGEGT. CDR3 length equals 19 residues. The V gene lost 0 bases and the J gene lost 6 bases, with 26 bases spanning the gap. CDR3 protein: CASSYSGRGVGVTIQTQYF. CDR3 nucleotides: TGTGCCAGCAGTTACTCCGGGCGAGGGGTGGGGGTGACCATCCAGACCCAGTACTTC.

This clonotype was detected a few times. This rearrangement joins TRBV12-3 or TRBV12-4 to TRBJ1-6, with D unclear. This CDR3 spans 13 amino acids. V was shortened by 5 bases and J by 7 bases, with 9 bases between the two germline ends. For the CDR3, the DNA is TGTGCCAGCAGTGCATCACTGAATTCACCCCTCCACTTT. Translating it yields CASSASLNSPLHF.

In its sample, this clonotype was seen a few times. The rearrangement joins TRBV29-1 to TRBJ2-1; D gene unclear. V gave up 7 bases and J gave up 3 bases, with 4 bases separating them. Germline V gene lookup returns CDR1 SQVTM and CDR2 ANQGSEA. CDR3 size: 10 residues. The CDR3 loop reads CSADYNEQFF. The DNA of the CDR3 is TGCAGCGCGGACTACAATGAGCAGTTCTTC.

This clonotype showed up just a few times. The V call is TRBV19, the J call TRBJ1-1; 10 bases match TRBD1. Looked up from germline, CDR1 is LNHDA and CDR2 is SQIVND (reference sequence). The V gene end was trimmed by 5 bases and the J gene end by 6 bases; junction bases not matched to a gene: 9. The CDR3 sequence is 15 residues long. CDR3 loop: CASSGRQGASPEAFF. The CDR3 nucleotides read TGTGCCAGTAGTGGGAGACAGGGGGCAAGTCCTGAAGCTTTCTTT.

CDR3 DNA: TGTGCCAGTTCCCTAGGTAGCGGGGGGGCCTTGGGGAATGAGCAGTTCTTC. It translates to CASSLGSGGALGNEQFF. The chain employs TRBV19 and TRBJ2-1; the match to TRBD2 covers 11 bases. Germline CDR1 and CDR2: LNHDA and SQIVND (reference sequence). V was pared by 8 bases and J by 7 bases, with 16 bases of the junction left unmatched. The length of the CDR3 is 17 residues.

The genes are TRBV19 and TRBJ1-2, with D possibly TRBD1 on 6 matching bases. V was pared by 5 bases and J by 4 bases, with 17 bases between. The CDR3 totals 15 residues. Per germline, CDR1 LNHDA and CDR2 SQIVND (reference sequence). The DNA for the CDR3 is TGTGCCAGTAGTCAGAAGGCGGACAGATTCTATGGCTACACCTTC. Translating gives CASSQKADRFYGYTF.

The table lists this clonotype with many counts. This chain uses TRBV4-1 with TRBJ1-2, with D perhaps TRBD1 (5 bases). This CDR3 is 14 amino acids long. The germline V gene has CDR1 MGHRA and CDR2 YSYEKL. V was cut by 2 bases and J by 7 bases, with 14 bases left in between. DNA for the CDR3: TGCGCCAGCAGCCAATACGGGACCAGGCGTGGCTACACCTTC. This sequence encodes CASSQYGTRRGYTF.

The V and J genes are TRBV6-5 and TRBJ1-2; 12 bases map to TRBD1. Germline-derived CDR1 and CDR2 are MNHEY and SVGAGI. The CDR3 totals 17 residues. Trimming at V came to 6 bases and at J to 7 bases, leaving 15 bases not matched to a gene. CDR3 amino acids: CASSRNPGQGAVGGYTF. CDR3 in DNA: TGTGCCAGCAGCCGGAACCCGGGACAGGGGGCGGTTGGTGGCTACACCTTC.

The chain employs TRBV29-1 and TRBJ2-5; 7 bases match TRBD1. V trimming: 4 bases; J trimming: 2 bases; junction bases outside the gene matches: 4. CDR3 length: 13 amino acids. The germline V gene encodes CDR1 SQVTM and CDR2 ANQGSEA. The CDR3 coding sequence is TGCAGCGTTGGGGGACAGTGGCAAGAGACCCAGTACTTC. Protein: CSVGGQWQETQYF.

The chain has TRBV7-2 and TRBJ1-5, with D maybe TRBD1 (6 bases). V gave up 5 bases and J gave up 7 bases, with 15 bases separating them. The V gene's germline CDR1 is SGHTA and CDR2 FQGNSA. The CDR3 runs to 14 residues. CDR3 coding DNA: TGTGCCAGCAGCCCGAGCTTGGACAGACAGCCCCAGCATTTT. It translates to CASSPSLDRQPQHF.

The chain carries TRBV4-1 and TRBJ1-3; no clear D. Between the trimmed V and J ends, which lost 6 bases and 3 bases, there was a span of 12 bases. The CDR3 runs to 14 residues. CDR1 is MGHRA, CDR2 YSYEKL, per germline. CDR3 bases: TGCGCCAGCAGTAACGAGGTGTTTGGAAACACCATATATTTT. It is translated as CASSNEVFGNTIYF.

This clonotype showed up just a few times. This rearrangement joins TRBV7-8 to TRBJ2-7; tentative D call: TRBD1 (6 bases). CDR3 size: 13 residues. Trimming removed 2 bases at V and 7 bases at J, with 12 bases between. Germline V gene data show CDR1 as SGHVS and CDR2 as FQNEAQ. The CDR3, as DNA: TGTGCCAGCAGCTTATACCGGGACACTGAGCAGTACTTC. Translated: CASSLYRDTEQYF.

V is TRBV7-6 and J is TRBJ2-2, with 10 nucleotides matching TRBD2. The CDR3 sequence is 14 residues long. V dropped 8 bases and J dropped 4; count of bases not matched to a gene: 4. Germline loops: CDR1 SGHVS, CDR2 FNYEAQ. The CDR3 nucleotides are TGTGCCAGCGGGAGGACTAGCGGCACCGGGGAGCTGTTTTTT. It translates to CASGRTSGTGELFF.

In its sample, this clonotype was seen a few times. The V and J genes are TRBV7-9 and TRBJ1-4; D not certain. Germline V gene sequence: CDR1 SEHNR, CDR2 FQNEAQ (reference sequence). This CDR3 contains 17 residues. Deletions cut 4 bases from V and 0 bases from J, with 15 bases between. CDR3 sequence reads: CASSSSWPRATNEKLFF. As DNA, the CDR3 is TGTGCCAGCAGCTCCTCCTGGCCACGGGCAACTAATGAAAAACTGTTTTTT.

The chain employs TRBV7-2 and TRBJ1-4; D is unclear. CDR3 length: 14 amino acids. Germline V gene data show CDR1 as SGHTA and CDR2 as FQGNSA. Deletions cut 8 bases from V and 0 bases from J, with 10 bases between. The CDR3 is CASGQVATNEKLFF. The CDR3 DNA is TGTGCCAGCGGTCAGGTTGCAACTAATGAAAAACTGTTTTTT.

This chain joins TRBV18 and TRBJ2-3, with unresolved D. The CDR3 contains 13 residues. V dropped 3 bases and J dropped 6 bases, with 10 bases sitting between them. CDR1 and CDR2 (germline): KGHSH, LQKENI. CDR3 nucleotide sequence: TGTGCCAGCTCACCGCTCCGTAGCGATACGCAGTATTTT. Translated, it gives CASSPLRSDTQYF.

The chain links TRBV7-2 to TRBJ2-3, with D maybe TRBD2 (5 bases). V was cut by 3 bases and J by 1 base, with 8 bases left in between. Germline loops: CDR1 SGHTA, CDR2 FQGNSA. The CDR3 has 14 residues. Here the CDR3 DNA reads TGTGCCAGCAGCTTTGACTACCGCACAGATACGCAGTATTTT. Its translation is CASSFDYRTDTQYF.

The chain recombines TRBV7-2 with TRBJ2-5; TRBD2 aligns across 9 bases. With V trimmed by 5 bases and J by 10 bases, 8 bases remained unmatched. This CDR3 contains 13 residues. Germline V gene sequence: CDR1 SGHTA, CDR2 FQGNSA. The CDR3: CASSVLEREVQYF. The CDR3 DNA follows: TGTGCCAGCAGCGTCCTCGAGCGGGAGGTCCAGTACTTC.

This clonotype appeared once. V gene TRBV11-2 combines with J gene TRBJ2-6; D is uncertain. V was shortened by 0 bases and J by 0 bases, with 6 bases between the two germline ends. Germline assignment: CDR1 SGHAT and CDR2 FQNNGV. The CDR3 loop spans 16 amino acids. Here the CDR3 DNA reads TGTGCCAGCAGCTTAGAGGCTAGCTCTGGGGCCAACGTCCTGACTTTC. Its protein is CASSLEASSGANVLTF.

This clonotype showed up just a few times. An end of the junction does not agree with germline; a read error may underlie this. The V gene is TRBV30, the J gene TRBJ1-1; 7 bases align to TRBD1. The CDR3 has 17 amino acids. CDR1 is GTSNPN, CDR2 SVGIG, per germline (reference sequence). CDR3 sequence: CAWSVPPTGKSSTGAFF. In nucleotides, the CDR3 is TGTGCCTGGAGTGTACCGCCGACAGGGAAATCATCAACTGGAGCTTTCTTT.

A remark on this clonotype: One end of the junction does not line up with germline, which may come from a read error. The rearrangement uses TRBV5-3 and TRBJ2-3, with D perhaps assigned TRBD1 or TRBD2 (5 bases each). Being an ORF, TRBV5-3 has a function that is uncertain. CDR3 length: 15 amino acids. The CDR3: CASSLDVGGTDTQYF. The CDR3 DNA reads as TGTGCCAGCAGCTTGGATGTGGGGGGCACAGATACGCAGTATTTT.

V and J are TRBV7-2 and TRBJ1-3; D gene ambiguous. From germline, CDR1 is SGHTA and CDR2 FQGNSA. Trimming removed 2 bases from V and 1 base from J, with 9 bases in between. This CDR3 spans 15 amino acids. The CDR3 here is CASSLYRASGNTIYF. CDR3 in DNA: TGTGCCAGCAGCTTATATCGCGCGTCTGGAAACACCATATATTTT.

About this clonotype itself: Its ends do not fully match the called genes, so a read error is possible. The chain has TRBV7-2 and TRBJ2-7, with a weak D call TRBD1 (6 bases). The length of the CDR3 is 13 residues. The germline CDR1 and CDR2 sequences are SGHTA and FQGNSA. CDR3 in amino acids: CASSSSVWTDIGF. The CDR3 DNA sequence: TGTGCCAGCAGCTCCTCCGTCTGGACAGATATTGGCTTC.

This clonotype was seen a single time. This chain joins TRBV2 and TRBJ1-4; D is ambiguous. V was pared by 6 bases and J by 7 bases, with 6 bases between. This CDR3 is 11 amino acids long. Looked up from germline, CDR1 is SNHLY and CDR2 is FYNNEI. The DNA for the CDR3 is TGTGCCAGCAGCATAGTTGAAAAACTGTTTTTT. Translation: CASSIVEKLFF. Combining the CDR3 with reference TRBV2 and TRBJ1-4 gives the whole variable domain EPEVTQTPSHQVTQMGQEVILRCVPISNHLYFYWYRQILGQKVEFLVSFYNNEISEKSEIFDDQFSVERPDGSNFTLKIRSTKLEDSAMYFCASSIVEKLFFGSGTQLSVL.

This clonotype was counted a few times. V is TRBV7-2 and J is TRBJ2-1; 10 bases are shared with TRBD2. Germline loops: CDR1 SGHTA, CDR2 FQGNSA. This CDR3 region has 15 residues. V was pared by 0 bases and J by 9 bases, with 5 bases of the junction left unmatched. The CDR3 coding sequence is TGTGCCAGCAGCTTAGCTAGCGGGGGGTATGGTGAGCAGTTCTTC. Translated: CASSLASGGYGEQFF.

V usage is TRBV6-6 and J usage is TRBJ2-1; D is possibly TRBD1 (5 bases). This CDR3 is built from 14 residues. In germline, CDR1 is MNHNY, CDR2 SVGAGI (reference sequence). The V end lost 0 bases, the J end lost 6 bases, and 9 bases lay between the germline ends. The CDR3 loop is CASSYSIGVNEQFF. Here the CDR3 DNA reads TGTGCCAGCAGTTACTCGATAGGGGTCAATGAGCAGTTCTTC.